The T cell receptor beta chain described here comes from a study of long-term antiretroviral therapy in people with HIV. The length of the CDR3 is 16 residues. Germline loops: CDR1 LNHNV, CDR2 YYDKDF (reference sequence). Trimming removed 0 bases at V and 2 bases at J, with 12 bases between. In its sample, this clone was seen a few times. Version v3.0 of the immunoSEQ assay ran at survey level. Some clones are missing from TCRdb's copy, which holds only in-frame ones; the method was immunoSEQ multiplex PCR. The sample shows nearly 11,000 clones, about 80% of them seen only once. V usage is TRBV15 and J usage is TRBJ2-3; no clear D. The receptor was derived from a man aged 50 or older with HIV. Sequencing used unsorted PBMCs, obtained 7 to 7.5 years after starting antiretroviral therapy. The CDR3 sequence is CATSRDLVSYTDTQYF. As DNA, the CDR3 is TGTGCCACCAGCAGAGATCTGGTCAGTTACACAGATACGCAGTATTTT.